This T cell receptor (beta chain) was obtained from a study of blood T cell repertoires in COVID-19 (TCRdb year 2020). Turning to the overall study: The collaborator samples originated in the United States, Italy and Spain and spanned the acute and convalescent phases of COVID-19. The prospective study material was composed of cDNA or gDNA derived from T cells, B-cell-depleted T cells, or PBMCs. Subjects who had been exposed to COVID-19, were actively infected with it, or had recovered from it provided the deeply sampled blood TCRbeta repertoires that made up the dataset. The repertoires were made available in a free public database intended to serve as a resource for research on the immune response to SARS-CoV-2. The samples were drawn from two sources: the first 160 participants of the ongoing ImmuneRACE study, and 950 to 1,500 subjects contributed by 6 global collaborators. A de-identified subject ID, COVID-19 status, age in years and sex were almost always included in the sample metadata. Where HLA class I and class II types were available, the types were taken from metadata supplied by the sample provider, not from assay-based typing.

Each collaborating institution followed its own protocols to collect whole blood in K2EDTA tubes. For TCRbeta analysis, collaborator samples were shipped as frozen whole blood, as isolated PBMCs, or as DNA extracted from either sample type. The paper's findings and limits, for the study overall: Clinical and demographic metadata were provided uncurated, with the amount varying by source and participant.

Remarks on this clone: Its target antigen remains unknown. No quality values exist for individual bases; no much larger clone is one base distant.

TCRbeta CDR3 regions were amplified from genomic DNA by means of the immunoSEQ Assay, a bias-controlled multiplex PCR. Per the authors' processing: Within the assay, amplification of reference gene primers was used to estimate how many nucleated cells each sample contained. Sequence reads were collapsed and filtered to measure the absolute abundance of every unique TCRbeta CDR3 rearrangement. For each sample, productive Simpson clonality was calculated as the square root of Simpson's diversity index over productive rearrangements. The table comes from immuneACCESS by way of TCRdb, which keeps in-frame sequences with V and J called. Part of the clones is missing from these tables; in studies checked, under half for an unresolved V gene and the rest for unknown reasons. The V and J calls and clone size are taken from that table; D and trimming were inferred from the DNA. This sample holds 180,000 or so clones; about 80% were observed only once. The ten largest clones capture roughly 7.8% of the sample.

The CDR3 contains 13 residues, cysteine and phenylalanine counted. The entry retains the CDR3 DNA only, 39 bases that are in frame from base 1. CDR1 MNHNY and CDR2 SVGAGI are derived from the germline V gene (reference sequence). V is clipped by 10 bases and J by 8 bases, and the sequence between their germline boundaries is 17 bases long. Material: peripheral blood. The TCR sequence derives from a woman aged 45-65 years with active or convalescent COVID-19. The V gene is TRBV6-6 and the J gene is TRBJ1-4, with TRBD1 as a weak D call on 5 bases. The DNA is as follows: TGTGCCACGAATGGGGGGGGAGACGAAAAACTGTTTTTT. Translated, it gives CATNGGGDEKLFF.